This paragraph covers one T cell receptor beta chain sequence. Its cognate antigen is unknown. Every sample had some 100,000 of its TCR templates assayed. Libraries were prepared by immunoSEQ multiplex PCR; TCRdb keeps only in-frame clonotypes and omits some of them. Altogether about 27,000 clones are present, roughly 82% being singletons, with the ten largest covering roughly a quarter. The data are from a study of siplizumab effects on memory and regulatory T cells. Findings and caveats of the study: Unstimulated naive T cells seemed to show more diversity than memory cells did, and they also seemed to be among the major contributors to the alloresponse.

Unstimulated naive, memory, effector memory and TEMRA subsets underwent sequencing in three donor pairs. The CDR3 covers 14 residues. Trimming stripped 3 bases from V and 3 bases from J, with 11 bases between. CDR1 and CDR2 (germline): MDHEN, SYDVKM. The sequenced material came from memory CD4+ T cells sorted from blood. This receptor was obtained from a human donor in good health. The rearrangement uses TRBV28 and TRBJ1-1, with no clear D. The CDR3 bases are TGTGCCAGCAGTTTCCAGCCTGAATACACTGAAGCTTTCTTT. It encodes CASSFQPEYTEAFF. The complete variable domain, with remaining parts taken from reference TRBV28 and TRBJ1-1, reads DVKVTQSSRYLVKRTGEKVFLECVQDMDHENMFWYRQDPGLGLRLIYFSYDVKMKEKGDIPEGYSVSREKKERFSLILESASTNQTSMYLCASSFQPEYTEAFFGQGTRLTVV.